The 21 T cell receptor beta chains listed next were all sequenced from one sample in a study of shared clonotypes between healthy human individuals. Produced via immunoSEQ multiplex PCR; TCRdb's table is partial and in-frame only. The sample includes 1.6 million or so clones, more than 95% seen only once; the top ten take roughly 1.2%. The sequencing input was naive CD4+ T cells sorted from blood. Subset of the sample: CD45RA+ positively selected. Every receptor here comes from a man aged 25 to 40 in good health.

V usage is TRBV11-3 and J usage is TRBJ2-3, with TRBD2 matching over 7 bases. Germline V gene data show CDR1 as SGHNT and CDR2 as YENEEA. This CDR3 contains 14 residues. Trimming took 5 bases from V and 1 from J; bases not matched to a gene: 3. The CDR3 DNA reads as TGTGCCAGCAGCGGGGGGGAGGGCACAGATACGCAGTATTTT. As protein: CASSGGEGTDTQYF. The full variable domain, completed using reference TRBV11-3 and TRBJ2-3, is EAGVVQSPRYKIIEKKQPVAFWCNPISGHNTLYWYLQNLGQGPELLIRYENEEAVDDSQLPKDRFSAERLKGVDSTLKIQPAELGDSAVYLCASSGGEGTDTQYFGPGTRLTVL.

J is TRBJ2-7 and V is TRBV4-1; D is unresolved. The CDR3 runs to 12 residues. Germline CDR1 MGHRA, CDR2 YSYEKL. The V and J ends lost 4 bases and 3 bases respectively, with 7 bases between them. The CDR3 DNA sequence: TGCGCCAGCAGCCGTGGCAGCTACGAGCAGTACTTC. Translated, it gives CASSRGSYEQYF.

V gene TRBV19 combines with J gene TRBJ2-1; D perhaps matches TRBD2 (5 bases). Germline V lookup: CDR1 LNHDA, CDR2 SQIVND (reference sequence). This CDR3 has 16 amino acids. The germline V and J ends were trimmed by 6 bases and 0 bases, with 15 bases remaining between them. CDR3 bases: TGTGCCAGTAGGACTCTAAGCGGCCTCTCCTACAATGAGCAGTTCTTC. This gives the protein CASRTLSGLSYNEQFF.

This chain uses TRBV7-3 with TRBJ2-1, with D maybe TRBD2 (6 bases). The CDR3 consists of 13 residues. V was clipped by 3 bases and J by 5 bases, with 8 bases between them. From germline, CDR1 is SGHTA and CDR2 FQGTGA. CDR3 nucleotides: TGTGCCAGCAGCTTGGGACTTGACAATGAGCAGTTCTTC. The encoded protein is CASSLGLDNEQFF.

The chain uses TRBV14 and TRBJ2-1; no clear D. This CDR3 comprises 11 residues. CDR1 and CDR2 from the germline V gene are SGHDN and FVKESK. V dropped 5 bases and J dropped 8 bases, with 7 bases sitting between them. Written as DNA, the CDR3 is TGTGCCAGCAGCAGGGCCTATGAGCAGTTCTTC. Residues: CASSRAYEQFF.

The rearrangement joins TRBV6-9 to TRBJ2-1, with D perhaps TRBD2 (6 bases). The V end lost 5 bases, the J end lost 6 bases, and 17 bases lay between the germline ends. This CDR3 spans 15 amino acids. CDR1 and CDR2 (germline): MNHGY, SVAAGI. The CDR3 region has the DNA TGTGCCAGCAGTGCCCAAGGAGGGCAGGCCAATGAGCAGTTCTTC. It is translated as CASSAQGGQANEQFF.

This chain links TRBV5-6 with TRBJ2-7; 9 bases map to TRBD2. Germline V gene sequence: CDR1 SGHDT, CDR2 YYEEEE. This CDR3 is built from 16 residues. V dropped 3 bases and J dropped 0; count of bases not matched to a gene: 7. The DNA for the CDR3 is TGTGCCAGCAGCTCTGTTCATAGCGGGAGCTCCTACGAGCAGTACTTC. Translated, it gives CASSSVHSGSSYEQYF.

The V call is TRBV6-5, the J call TRBJ1-1, with a possible D match to TRBD1 (6 bases). Germline CDR1 reads MNHEY; CDR2 reads SVGAGI. Between the trimmed V and J ends, which lost 4 bases and 1 base, there was a span of 16 bases. The CDR3 is made up of 16 amino acids. This chain's CDR3 is CASSSWGAVTNTEAFF. As DNA, the CDR3 is TGTGCCAGCAGTTCGTGGGGGGCTGTTACGAACACTGAAGCTTTCTTT.

J is TRBJ1-1 and V is TRBV14; the D is unclear. CDR1 is SGHDN and CDR2 is FVKESK in the germline V gene. The CDR3 length is 13 residues. V lost 4 bases and J lost 3, with 9 bases in between. The CDR3 sequence: CASSPRGDTEAFF. The CDR3 DNA follows: TGTGCCAGCAGCCCCCGTGGGGACACTGAAGCTTTCTTT.

The chain combines TRBV28 with TRBJ2-2, with D possibly TRBD1 on 6 matching bases. The CDR3 loop spans 14 amino acids. Germline CDR1 is MDHEN and CDR2 is SYDVKM. V gave up 4 bases and J gave up 6 bases, with 12 bases separating them. In nucleotides, the CDR3 is TGTGCCAGCAGTTCTTTACAGGGTTCCGGGGAGCTGTTTTTT. Translation gives CASSSLQGSGELFF.

This chain joins TRBV27 and TRBJ2-7, with 7 bases aligning to TRBD1. Unmatched junction bases numbered 3, after V lost 3 bases and J lost 4 bases. In germline, CDR1 is MNHEY, CDR2 SMNVEV (reference sequence). The CDR3 covers 13 residues. Here the CDR3 reads CASSLTGLYEQYF. CDR3 DNA: TGTGCCAGCAGTTTGACAGGGCTTTACGAGCAGTACTTC.

Remarks on this clone: Other DNA sequences within the sample encode an identical CDR3. The genes are TRBV28 and TRBJ2-7; 7 bases are shared with TRBD1. Per the germline V gene, CDR1 is MDHEN and CDR2 is SYDVKM. This CDR3 region has 14 residues. V shed 4 bases, J shed 1 base, and the junction held 4 bases outside the gene matches. Here the CDR3 DNA reads TGTGCCAGCAGTTCTCCAGGGGGTTCCTACGAGCAGTACTTC. This codes for CASSSPGGSYEQYF. Using reference TRBV28 and TRBJ2-7 for the parts outside the CDR3, the full variable domain is DVKVTQSSRYLVKRTGEKVFLECVQDMDHENMFWYRQDPGLGLRLIYFSYDVKMKEKGDIPEGYSVSREKKERFSLILESASTNQTSMYLCASSSPGGSYEQYFGPGTRLTVT.

This chain joins TRBV28 and TRBJ1-1; no definite D call. The CDR3 has 13 residues. V shed 6 bases and J shed 7 bases, with 15 bases lying between them. Germline assignment: CDR1 MDHEN and CDR2 SYDVKM. As DNA, the CDR3 is TGTGCCAGCAGCCGAGGCGGAGAGGGTGAAGCTTTCTTT. It specifies CASSRGGEGEAFF.

A single count supports this clone. The gene calls are TRBV9 and TRBJ2-7, with D perhaps TRBD1 or TRBD2 (6 bases each). CDR1 is SGDLS and CDR2 is YYNGEE in the germline V gene. The CDR3 is 15 amino acids. V was trimmed by 0 bases and J by 0 bases, leaving 10 bases between them. This CDR3 is CASSVAGASSYEQYF. DNA for the CDR3: TGTGCCAGCAGCGTAGCGGGGGCCAGCTCCTACGAGCAGTACTTC. Full variable domain (outside the CDR3, taken from reference TRBV9 and TRBJ2-7): DSGVTQTPKHLITATGQRVTLRCSPRSGDLSVYWYQQSLDQGLQFLIQYYNGEERAKGNILERFSAQQFPDLHSELNLSSLELGDSALYFCASSVAGASSYEQYFGPGTRLTVT.

In DNA, the CDR3 is TGTGCCAGCTCGAACGGCATGGTGGTAACCGGGGAGCTGTTTTTT. It codes for CASSNGMVVTGELFF. The chain joins TRBV18 to TRBJ2-2; D call uncertain. The CDR3 spans 15 residues. The V gene lost 6 bases and the J gene lost 5 bases, with 16 bases spanning the gap. Germline assignment: CDR1 KGHSH and CDR2 LQKENI.

Turning to this clone: Likely a read error: the CDR3 ends without its conserved phenylalanine or tryptophan. The limits of the CDR3 on the DNA are not certain, so only TCRdb's listed CDR3 is given. The chain combines TRBV18 with TRBJ1-4; the table calls TRBD1, which could not be checked here. Germline assignment: CDR1 KGHSH and CDR2 LQKENI. The CDR3 spans 16 residues, counting both ends. The CDR3 is CASSHSSRDRGPCSSL.

The J gene is TRBJ1-1, the V gene TRBV7-9, with D possibly being TRBD1 (6 bases). The V end lost 5 bases, the J end lost 4 bases, and 11 bases lay between the germline ends. This CDR3 is 13 amino acids long. From germline, CDR1 is SEHNR and CDR2 FQNEAQ (reference sequence). The CDR3 loop is CASSVGQSTEAFF. Here the CDR3 DNA reads TGTGCCAGCAGCGTCGGACAGAGCACTGAAGCTTTCTTT.

The V call is TRBV11-3, the J call TRBJ2-7, with D possibly TRBD2 on 5 matching bases. V was shortened by 2 bases and J by 2 bases, with 7 bases between the two germline ends. This CDR3 is built from 13 residues. Germline CDR1 and CDR2: SGHNT and YENEEA. CDR3 in DNA: TGTGCCAGCAGCTTAAGTAGCGCCTACGAGCAGTACTTC. The encoded protein is CASSLSSAYEQYF.

The chain recombines TRBV29-1 with TRBJ1-1; no firm D call. CDR3 length equals 11 residues. Germline V lookup: CDR1 SQVTM, CDR2 ANQGSEA. Trimming removed 7 bases at V and 0 bases at J, with 6 bases between. The CDR3 DNA sequence: TGCAGCGCGGCGGTGAACACTGAAGCTTTCTTT. Translating gives CSAAVNTEAFF.

The rearrangement links TRBV28 to TRBJ1-4; the D is unclear. V lost 1 base, J lost 4 bases, and 7 bases lay in between. This CDR3 region has 14 residues. The germline V gene has CDR1 MDHEN and CDR2 SYDVKM. The chain's CDR3 is CASSLLDLNEKLFF. The CDR3 bases are TGTGCCAGCAGTTTATTAGACCTTAATGAAAAACTGTTTTTT.

This chain uses TRBV11-3 with TRBJ2-5; a possible D gene is TRBD2 (6 bases). Per the germline V gene, CDR1 is SGHNT and CDR2 is YENEEA. The CDR3 sequence is 13 residues long. Trimming took off 4 bases at V and 2 bases at J, with 8 bases between the two ends. CDR3 DNA: TGTGCCAGCAGCTCAGGGACTCAAGAGACCCAGTACTTC. Protein product: CASSSGTQETQYF.